This TCR beta chain emerged from a study of Ad26.COV2.S vaccination and SARS-CoV-2 variants. The overall study: Dosing was one shot or two shots 56 days apart.

Profiling relied on immunoSEQ multiplex PCR, and the TCRdb table lists in-frame clones only, not all of them. The sample has about 400,000 clones; around four fifths are singletons. Notes on the study in general: CD8+ and CD4+ T cells specific for spike reportedly responded with substantial breadth after vaccination.

Looked up from germline, CDR1 is GTSNPN and CDR2 is SVGIG (reference sequence). V was trimmed by 2 bases and J by 5 bases, leaving 11 bases between them. The length of the CDR3 is 13 residues. Sample treatment: around 19 received Ad26.COV2.S at low or high dose, single or two shots; five or six received placebo; per-sample allocation not given. Material that was analyzed had been drawn on day 63 after the first vaccine or placebo injection. Immunization relied on an Ad26 vector, which expressed Wuhan-strain SARS-CoV-2 spike. Details on this clone: Its target is unknown.

Sequencing used peripheral blood, obtained in a trial of Ad26.COV2.S vaccine versus placebo. The chain has TRBV30 and TRBJ2-3; D not resolved. This receptor was obtained from a person aged 18 to 59 who received the Ad26.COV2.S COVID-19 vaccine or a placebo. The DNA of the CDR3 is TGTGCCTGGAGTAAAAAGGCCCAAGATACGCAGTATTTT. This encodes CAWSKKAQDTQYF.